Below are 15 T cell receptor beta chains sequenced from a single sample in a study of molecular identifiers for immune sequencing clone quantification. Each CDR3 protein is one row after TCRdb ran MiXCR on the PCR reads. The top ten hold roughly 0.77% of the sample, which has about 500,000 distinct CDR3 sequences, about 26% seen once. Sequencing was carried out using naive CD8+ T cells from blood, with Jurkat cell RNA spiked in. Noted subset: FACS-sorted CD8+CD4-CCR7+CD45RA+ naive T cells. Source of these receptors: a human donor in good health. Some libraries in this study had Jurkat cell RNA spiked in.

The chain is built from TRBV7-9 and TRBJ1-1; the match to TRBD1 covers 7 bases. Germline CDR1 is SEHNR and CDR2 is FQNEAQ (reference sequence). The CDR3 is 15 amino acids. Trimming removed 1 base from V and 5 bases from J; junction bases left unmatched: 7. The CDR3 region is CASSLVTGLGTEAFF. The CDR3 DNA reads TGTGCCAGCAGCTTAGTGACAGGGCTGGGGACTGAAGCTTTCTTT.

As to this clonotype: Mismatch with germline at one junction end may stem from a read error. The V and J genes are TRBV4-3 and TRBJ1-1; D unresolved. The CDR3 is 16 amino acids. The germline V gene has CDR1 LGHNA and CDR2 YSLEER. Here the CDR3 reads CASSQGMWTENAEAFF. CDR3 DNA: TGCGCCAGCAGCCAAGGTATGTGGACGGAGAACGCTGAAGCTTTCTTT.

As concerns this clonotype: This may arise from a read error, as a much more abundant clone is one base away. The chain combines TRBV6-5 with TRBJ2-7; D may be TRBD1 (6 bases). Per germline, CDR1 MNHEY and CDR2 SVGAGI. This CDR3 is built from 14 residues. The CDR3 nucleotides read TGTGACAGCAGTAACCGTGGACAGTCCTACGAGCAGTACTTC. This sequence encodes CDSSNRGQSYEQYF.

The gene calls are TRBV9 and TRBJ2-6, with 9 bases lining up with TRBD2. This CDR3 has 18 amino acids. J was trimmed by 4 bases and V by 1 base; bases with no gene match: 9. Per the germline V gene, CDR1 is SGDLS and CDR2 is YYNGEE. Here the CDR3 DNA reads TGTGCCAGCAGCGTAAGGTTGCGGGAGGGTTACGGGGCCAACGTCCTGACTTTC. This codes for CASSVRLREGYGANVLTF.

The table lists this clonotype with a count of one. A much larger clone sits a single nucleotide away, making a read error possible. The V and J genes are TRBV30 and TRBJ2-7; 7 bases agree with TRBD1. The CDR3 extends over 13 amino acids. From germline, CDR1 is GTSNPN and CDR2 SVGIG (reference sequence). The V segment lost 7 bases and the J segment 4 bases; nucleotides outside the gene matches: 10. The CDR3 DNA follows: TGTGCCTTAGTCGAGGGGGCGCCTTACGAGCAGTACTTC. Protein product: CALVEGAPYEQYF.

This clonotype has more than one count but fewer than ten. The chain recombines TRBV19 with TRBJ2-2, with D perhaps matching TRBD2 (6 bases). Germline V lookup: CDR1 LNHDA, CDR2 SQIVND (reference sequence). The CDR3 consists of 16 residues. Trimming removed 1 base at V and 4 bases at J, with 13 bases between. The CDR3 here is CASSIGGGRSTGELFF. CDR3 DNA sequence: TGTGCCAGTAGTATAGGAGGAGGGCGTTCCACCGGGGAGCTGTTTTTT. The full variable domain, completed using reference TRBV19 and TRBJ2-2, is DGGITQSPKYLFRKEGQNVTLSCEQNLNHDAMYWYRQDPGQGLRLIYYSQIVNDFQKGDIAEGYSVSREKKESFPLTVTSAQKNPTAFYLCASSIGGGRSTGELFFGEGSRLTVL.

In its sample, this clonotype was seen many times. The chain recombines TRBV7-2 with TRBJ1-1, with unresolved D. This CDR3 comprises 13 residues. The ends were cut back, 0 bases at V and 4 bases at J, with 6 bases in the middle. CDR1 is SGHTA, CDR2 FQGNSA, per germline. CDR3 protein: CASSLAGFTEAFF. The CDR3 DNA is TGTGCCAGCAGCTTAGCTGGTTTCACTGAAGCTTTCTTT.

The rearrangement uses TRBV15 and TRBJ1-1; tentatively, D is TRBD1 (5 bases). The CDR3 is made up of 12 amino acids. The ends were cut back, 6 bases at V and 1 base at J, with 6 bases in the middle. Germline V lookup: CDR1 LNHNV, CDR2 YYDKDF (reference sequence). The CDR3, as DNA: TGTGCCACCAGGACAGCGAACACTGAAGCTTTCTTT. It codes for CATRTANTEAFF.

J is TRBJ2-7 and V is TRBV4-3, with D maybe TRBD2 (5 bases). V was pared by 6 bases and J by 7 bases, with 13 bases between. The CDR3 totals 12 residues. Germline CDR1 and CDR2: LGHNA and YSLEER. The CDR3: CASRQNRGEQYF. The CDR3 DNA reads TGCGCCAGCAGACAAAATCGAGGGGAGCAGTACTTC.

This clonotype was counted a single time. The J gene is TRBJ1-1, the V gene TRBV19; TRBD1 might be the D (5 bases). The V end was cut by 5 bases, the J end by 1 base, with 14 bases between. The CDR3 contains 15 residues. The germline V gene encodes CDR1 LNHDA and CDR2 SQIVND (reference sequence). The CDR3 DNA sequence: TGTGCCAGTAGTGTCCTTCCAGGACAGAACACTGAAGCTTTCTTT. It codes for CASSVLPGQNTEAFF.

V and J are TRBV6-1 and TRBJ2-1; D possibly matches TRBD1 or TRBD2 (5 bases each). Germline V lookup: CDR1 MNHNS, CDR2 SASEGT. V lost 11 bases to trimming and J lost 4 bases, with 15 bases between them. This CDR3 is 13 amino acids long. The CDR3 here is CAVLGDGYNEQFF. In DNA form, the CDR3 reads TGTGCCGTCCTCGGGGACGGATACAATGAGCAGTTCTTC.

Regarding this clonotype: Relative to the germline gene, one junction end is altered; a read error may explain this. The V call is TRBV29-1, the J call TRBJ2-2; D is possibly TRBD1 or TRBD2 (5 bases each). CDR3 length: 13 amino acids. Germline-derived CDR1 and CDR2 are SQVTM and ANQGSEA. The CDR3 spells CSVQGPNTGELFF. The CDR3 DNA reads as TGCAGCGTGCAGGGACCGAACACCGGGGAACTGTTTTTT.

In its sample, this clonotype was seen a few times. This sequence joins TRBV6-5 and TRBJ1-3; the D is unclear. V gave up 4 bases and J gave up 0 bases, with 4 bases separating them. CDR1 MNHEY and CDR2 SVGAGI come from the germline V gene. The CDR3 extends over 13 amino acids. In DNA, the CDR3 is TGTGCCAGCAGTTCGAACTCTGGAAACACCATATATTTT. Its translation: CASSSNSGNTIYF.

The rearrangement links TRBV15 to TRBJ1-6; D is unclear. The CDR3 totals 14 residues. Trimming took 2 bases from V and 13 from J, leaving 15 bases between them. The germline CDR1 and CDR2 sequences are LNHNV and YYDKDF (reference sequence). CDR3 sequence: CATSRKVNRWPLHF. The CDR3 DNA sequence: TGTGCCACCAGCAGAAAAGTTAACCGCTGGCCCCTCCACTTT.

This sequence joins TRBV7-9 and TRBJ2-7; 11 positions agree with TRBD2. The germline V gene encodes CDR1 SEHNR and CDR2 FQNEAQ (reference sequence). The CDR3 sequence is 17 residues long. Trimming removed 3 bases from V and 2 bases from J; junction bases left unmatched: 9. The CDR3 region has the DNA TGTGCCAGCAGCTTGACCCACGGGACTAGCGGCCCCTACGAGCAGTACTTC. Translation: CASSLTHGTSGPYEQYF.